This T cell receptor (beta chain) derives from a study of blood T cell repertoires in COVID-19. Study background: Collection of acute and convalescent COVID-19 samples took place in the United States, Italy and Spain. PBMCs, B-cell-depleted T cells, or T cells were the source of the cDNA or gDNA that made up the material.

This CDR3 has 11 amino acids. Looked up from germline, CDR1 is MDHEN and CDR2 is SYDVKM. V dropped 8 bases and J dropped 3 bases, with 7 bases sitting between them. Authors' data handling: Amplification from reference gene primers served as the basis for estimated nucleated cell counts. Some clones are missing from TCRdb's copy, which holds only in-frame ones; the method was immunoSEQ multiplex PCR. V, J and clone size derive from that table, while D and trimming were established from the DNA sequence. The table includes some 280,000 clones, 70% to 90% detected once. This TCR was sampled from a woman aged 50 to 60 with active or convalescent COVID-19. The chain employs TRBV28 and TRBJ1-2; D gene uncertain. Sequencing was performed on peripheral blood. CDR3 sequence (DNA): TGTGCCAGCCAGGTGGACTATGGCTACACCTTC. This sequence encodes CASQVDYGYTF.